The 21 T cell receptor beta chains in this list originate from one sample, sequenced in a study of cytomegalovirus exposure and HLA in healthy donors. The primer mix had 60 Vbeta and 13 Jbeta primers. Here immunoSEQ multiplex PCR was the method, and the copy in TCRdb shows in-frame clones only, minus some. The sample lists roughly 110,000 clones, about 80% occurring once. The sample taken for sequencing was PBMCs. The receptors derive from a man aged 25 to 40 in good health and CMV-seronegative.

The chain joins TRBV19 to TRBJ2-2; 13 bases line up with TRBD2. Germline V CDR1 and CDR2: LNHDA, SQIVND (reference sequence). Trimming removed 6 bases from V and 5 bases from J; junction bases left unmatched: 0. This CDR3 has 14 amino acids. In nucleotides, the CDR3 is TGTGCCAGTAGGGGACTAGCGGGAACCGGGGAGCTGTTTTTT. This gives the protein CASRGLAGTGELFF.

The CDR3 is CAWTGGILSGNTIYF. CDR3 bases: TGTGCCTGGACAGGGGGTATCCTCTCTGGAAACACCATATATTTT. This chain connects TRBV30 to TRBJ1-3; 7 positions match TRBD1. The CDR3 spans 15 residues. With 4 bases clipped from V and 0 bases from J, the junction kept 6 bases outside the gene matches. CDR1 GTSNPN and CDR2 SVGIG come from the germline V gene (reference sequence).

To note about this clone: Germline is not matched at one junction end, which may reflect a read error. The CDR3 sequence is CASSQDNQPQNF. In DNA form, the CDR3 reads TGTGCCAGCAGCCAGGACAATCAGCCCCAGAATTTT. The rearrangement uses TRBV4-2 and TRBJ1-5; tentatively, D is TRBD1 (5 bases). This CDR3 is 12 amino acids long. CDR1 LGHNA and CDR2 YNFKEQ come from the germline V gene.

CDR3 nucleotide sequence: TGTGCCAGTAGTTCCCAAAAATACGGGGTTCAGTTCTTC. This translates into CASSSQKYGVQFF. The chain links TRBV19 to TRBJ2-1, with a tentative D call TRBD2 (5 bases). V lost 5 bases, J lost 13 bases, and 18 bases lay in between. CDR3 length: 13 amino acids. Germline V CDR1 and CDR2: LNHDA, SQIVND (reference sequence).

The chain recombines TRBV6-5 with TRBJ1-6, with D uncertain. Trimming pared 2 bases from V and 5 bases from J, leaving 13 bases between. Germline V gene lookup returns CDR1 MNHEY and CDR2 SVGAGI. The CDR3 runs to 16 residues. CDR3 bases: TGTGCCAGCAGTTACGAGGGCAGGTCGGATAATTCACCCCTCCACTTT. Residues: CASSYEGRSDNSPLHF.

The chain combines TRBV5-6 with TRBJ1-4, with TRBD1 identical over 8 bases. V gave up 5 bases and J gave up 7 bases; unmatched junction bases: 16. CDR1 is SGHDT, CDR2 YYEEEE, per germline. The CDR3 sequence is 17 residues long. Here the CDR3 reads CASSLWAGGRQGEKLFF. DNA for the CDR3: TGTGCCAGCAGTCTTTGGGCAGGGGGCAGGCAGGGTGAAAAACTGTTTTTT.

This clone has just one count. The chain joins TRBV12-5 to TRBJ1-3; 9 nucleotides line up with TRBD1. This CDR3 comprises 22 residues. V gave up 0 bases and J gave up 0 bases; unmatched junction bases: 18. Germline V gene lookup returns CDR1 LGHNT and CDR2 FRNRAP. As DNA, the CDR3 is TGTGCTAGTGGTTTGGTACCGATCTTTCTGGGGACAGGGTTGCCCTCTGGAAACACCATATATTTT. It encodes CASGLVPIFLGTGLPSGNTIYF.

This clone has just a few counts. The gene calls are TRBV28 and TRBJ2-2, with a tentative D call TRBD2 (7 bases). There are 17 residues in the CDR3. Germline lookup yields CDR1 MDHEN and CDR2 SYDVKM. V lost 3 bases and J lost 5, with 19 bases in between. The CDR3 DNA reads as TGTGCCAGCAGTTTCCCCGCGGGGGCTAGCCGAACCGGGGAGCTGTTTTTT. It specifies CASSFPAGASRTGELFF.

CDR3 DNA sequence: TGTGCCAGCAGCCTGACCACCGGGACTGACGGTAATGAGCAGTTCTTC. Its protein is CASSLTTGTDGNEQFF. The chain joins TRBV12-1 to TRBJ2-1; the table gives TRBD2 as D, unverified against the DNA. TRBV12-1 is a pseudogene segment. This CDR3 has 16 amino acids.

The chain joins TRBV7-7 to TRBJ2-1; 8 bases align to TRBD2. Germline lookup yields CDR1 SSHAT and CDR2 FNYEAQ (reference sequence). There are 16 residues in the CDR3. The trim removed 5 bases at V and 0 bases at J, leaving 6 bases unmatched. CDR3 sequence (DNA): TGTGCCAGCAGCCTACTAGCGGAAAGCTCCTACAATGAGCAGTTCTTC. It is translated as CASSLLAESSYNEQFF.

This clone has more than one count but fewer than ten. At one end the junction does not follow the germline gene, possibly because of a read error. The genes are TRBV7-9 and TRBJ1-2; D call uncertain. CDR1 and CDR2 (germline): SEHNR, FQNEAQ (reference sequence). This CDR3 comprises 13 residues. Here the CDR3 reads CSSSSEVNYGYTF. The CDR3 DNA follows: TGTTCCAGCAGCTCAGAGGTGAACTATGGCTACACCTTC.

The chain recombines TRBV2 with TRBJ2-3, with D uncertain. Trimming removed 7 bases from V and 10 bases from J, with 15 bases in between. Germline V gene data show CDR1 as SNHLY and CDR2 as FYNNEI. This CDR3 has 12 amino acids. The CDR3 region is CASTWAHHPQYF. The DNA of the CDR3 is TGTGCCAGCACCTGGGCCCATCATCCGCAGTATTTT.

Many counts were recorded for this clone. The J gene is TRBJ1-1, the V gene TRBV5-1; D is unclear. This CDR3 is built from 13 residues. Per germline, CDR1 SGHRS and CDR2 YFSETQ. V gave up 4 bases and J gave up 7 bases, with 14 bases separating them. The CDR3 protein is CASSRYGLSEAFF. For the CDR3, the DNA is TGCGCCAGCAGCCGCTATGGACTGAGTGAAGCTTTCTTT.

This clone was seen more than once but under ten times. The chain couples TRBV5-6 to TRBJ1-1, with TRBD1 as a possible D gene (6 bases). This CDR3 has 13 amino acids. V shed 8 bases and J shed 1 base, with 12 bases lying between them. Germline CDR1 is SGHDT and CDR2 is YYEEEE. DNA for the CDR3: TGTGCCAGTACAGGGTATTCGAACACTGAAGCTTTCTTT. It yields the protein CASTGYSNTEAFF.

The genes are TRBV28 and TRBJ1-2; TRBD1 matches 11 bases. V lost 6 bases and J lost 2; bases outside the gene matches: 11. The CDR3 has 17 residues. The V gene's germline CDR1 is MDHEN and CDR2 SYDVKM. The CDR3 coding sequence is TGTGCCAGCAGCCCCGCCGGGACAGGGGGAACGAACTATGGCTACACCTTC. Encoded protein: CASSPAGTGGTNYGYTF.

The rearrangement links TRBV5-1 to TRBJ1-1, with D possibly being TRBD1 (6 bases). Trimming shortened V by 1 base and J by 0 bases, and 16 bases separated the two germline ends. The CDR3 runs 17 residues. Germline assignment: CDR1 SGHRS and CDR2 YFSETQ. The CDR3 DNA follows: TGCGCCAGCAGCTTGTCGGGGGGGCGCGAGTTGAACACTGAAGCTTTCTTT. Encoded protein: CASSLSGGRELNTEAFF.

This chain links TRBV5-1 with TRBJ1-4, with 8 positions matching TRBD1. The CDR3 contains 19 residues. V was pared by 5 bases and J by 5 bases, with 20 bases of the junction left unmatched. Germline assignment: CDR1 SGHRS and CDR2 YFSETQ. The CDR3 DNA sequence: TGCGCCAGCAGGAAAGACAGGGGATCGAACCGTGGGACGAATGAAAAACTGTTTTTT. This encodes CASRKDRGSNRGTNEKLFF.

The V gene is TRBV2, the J gene TRBJ1-2; 8 positions agree with TRBD1. Germline CDR1 SNHLY, CDR2 FYNNEI. The CDR3 runs to 11 residues. Unmatched junction bases numbered 4, after V lost 10 bases and J lost 6 bases. DNA of the CDR3: TGTGCCACCACAGGGGGTAATGGCTACACCTTC. Encoded protein: CATTGGNGYTF.

The V gene is TRBV5-4, the J gene TRBJ2-1, with TRBD2 matching 10 bases. The trim removed 1 base at V and 6 bases at J, leaving 4 bases unmatched. The CDR3 has 15 amino acids. The germline V gene has CDR1 SGHNT and CDR2 YYREEE (reference sequence). The CDR3 loop reads CASSLLSGRANEQFF. For the CDR3, the DNA is TGTGCCAGCAGCTTGCTAAGCGGGAGGGCCAATGAGCAGTTCTTC.

The rearrangement links TRBV6-5 to TRBJ1-1; D is undetermined. The germline gives CDR1 MNHEY, CDR2 SVGAGI. The CDR3 loop spans 15 amino acids. Deletions cut 2 bases from V and 1 base from J, with 11 bases between. CDR3 in amino acids: CASSYGLGRNTEAFF. DNA of the CDR3: TGTGCCAGCAGTTACGGGTTGGGGAGGAACACTGAAGCTTTCTTT.

This clone was detected once. The chain employs TRBV29-1 and TRBJ2-7; 7 positions match TRBD1. The V gene end was trimmed by 6 bases and the J gene end by 2 bases; junction bases not matched to a gene: 7. Germline V CDR1 and CDR2: SQVTM, ANQGSEA. The CDR3 consists of 13 residues. CDR3 amino acids: CSVGQVSAYEQYF. The CDR3 nucleotides read TGCAGCGTAGGACAGGTGAGCGCCTACGAGCAGTACTTC.